These T cell receptor beta chains were read from a single sample in a study of T cell repertoires in cytomegalovirus infection. MiXCR was run by TCRdb on the reads, yielding one entry per CDR3 protein. Here the sample spans about 260,000 distinct CDR3 sequences, roughly 13% being singletons. Sequenced sample: PBMCs. These receptors were collected from a human donor in good health (CMV status not recorded). Some clones in this sample may be carry-over from other donors' samples. Each CDR3 is given with its conserved first and last residue.

CDR3 length,J gene,V gene,CDR3 protein
18,TRBJ2-7,TRBV7-6,CASSLGPPGGAYPYEQYF
14,TRBJ2-7,TRBV7-2,CASSLVRIRHEQYF
15,TRBJ2-7,TRBV10-3,CAISESRQGSYEQYF
16,TRBJ2-3,TRBV7-2,CASSLVEGGAGGTQYF
17,TRBJ2-6,TRBV20-1,CSASRTTPSSGANVLTF
17,TRBJ2-6,TRBV18,CASSPPTGISGANVLTF
13,TRBJ1-1,TRBV29-1,CSVVGRFYTEAFF
13,TRBJ1-1,TRBV9,CASSLRDNTEAFF
18,TRBJ2-1,TRBV7-9,CASSHWTSGVSSYNEQFF
13,TRBJ2-5,TRBV7-2,CASSPQDVPPQYF
13,TRBJ2-1,TRBV7-4,CASSPGQSNAQFF
14,TRBJ1-5,TRBV20-1,CSARRTGADRPQHF
12,TRBJ1-2,TRBV29-1,CSVVRGDYGYTF
14,TRBJ2-5,TRBV20-1,CSANLAGSQETQYF
16,TRBJ1-1,TRBV2,CASSEFPGTVNTEAFF
12,TRBJ1-1,TRBV6-6,CASSTLDTEAFF
15,TRBJ1-1,TRBV7-9,CASSLIRGRYTEAFF
16,TRBJ2-2,TRBV6-5,CASNLRTSGYTGELFF
15,TRBJ2-1,TRBV20-1,CSARDGGSGLDEQFF
13,TRBJ2-7,TRBV27,CASNNSRGCEQYF
14,TRBJ2-5,TRBV2,CASSRGPLQETQYF
15,TRBJ1-5,TRBV7-2,CASSLVQENNQPQHF
15,TRBJ2-2,TRBV6-2/TRBV6-3,CASSSGQGASGELFF
12,TRBJ2-7,TRBV7-3,CASSLTNGEQYF
15,TRBJ1-6,TRBV12-5,CASGRGEGANSPLHF
14,TRBJ2-4,TRBV7-2,CASSLGGGLDIQYF
15,TRBJ2-7,TRBV6-1,CASSEADRGRYEQYF
15,TRBJ2-2,TRBV5-4,CASSLRGDHTGELFF
17,TRBJ1-5,TRBV12-3/TRBV12-4,CASSRSSGTLSNQPQHF
14,TRBJ1-1,TRBV6-1,CASSLPGEGTEAFF
15,TRBJ2-7,TRBV6-1,CASSNSGGPEYEQYF
17,TRBJ2-6,TRBV19,CASSMGGRRSGANVLTF
19,TRBJ2-7,TRBV7-2,CASSLARGSYQREAYEQYF
16,TRBJ2-1,TRBV27,CASSFGLAGVDNEQFF
16,TRBJ2-3,TRBV7-2,CASSTGLAGGADTQYF
18,TRBJ2-6,TRBV11-2,CASSFNPLRGAGANVLTF
15,TRBJ2-7,TRBV5-4,CASSLDRRVTYEQYF
11,TRBJ2-7,TRBV6-5,CASSIGTEQYF
14,TRBJ2-7,TRBV7-9,CASSLAGGLYEQYF
14,TRBJ1-3,TRBV12-3/TRBV12-4,CASSPGRTGNTIYF
15,TRBJ2-5,TRBV4-3,CASSQGIGTAVTQYF
15,TRBJ2-5,TRBV12-3/TRBV12-4,CASSSLLGYQETQYF
13,TRBJ1-5,TRBV7-9,CASSQGVDQPQHF
15,TRBJ2-5,TRBV14,CASSQVTGLQETQYF
20,TRBJ2-1,TRBV14,CASSQDALWLAGSSYNEQFF
17,TRBJ2-1,TRBV29-1,CSALPTPWEQSYNEQFF
15,TRBJ2-4,TRBV2,CASSPWTGSSDIQYF
13,TRBJ2-4,TRBV28,CASSLSGGNIQYF
17,TRBJ1-1,TRBV20-1,CSARDPDRGGMNTEAFF
13,TRBJ1-2,TRBV12-3/TRBV12-4,CASSSDGFYGYTF
15,TRBJ2-1,TRBV7-9,CASSKDSRLYNEQFF
15,TRBJ2-1,TRBV7-2,CASSLEGDSYNEQFF
15,TRBJ1-6,TRBV7-2,CASSFIRGWNSPLHF
13,TRBJ2-7,TRBV6-6,CASRGLASYEQYF
13,TRBJ1-2,TRBV20-1,CSAPLGASGGYTF
14,TRBJ2-5,TRBV29-1,CSVVLAGHQETQYF
16,TRBJ2-7,TRBV7-9,CASSPAGSRPSYEQYF
13,TRBJ1-4,TRBV28,CASGGLGYEKLFF
12,TRBJ2-1,TRBV7-2,CASSLRNNEQFF
15,TRBJ2-5,TRBV7-2,CASSPSSGRGETQYF